This T cell receptor (beta chain) derives from a study of CD8 T cells in ankylosing spondylitis. Findings and limits, study-wide: Relatively scarce in peripheral blood, disease-linked clones were CD8+. Researchers reportedly found disease-linked clones significantly enriched in matched ankylosing spondylitis synovial fluid. Typical of ankylosing spondylitis blood, it appeared, was a TCR beta motif of 7 or 8 highly homologous variants.

With molecular barcodes, quantitative 5'-RACE was used to make the TCR beta libraries. TCRdb recomputed calls from the 5' RACE reads with MiXCR, one row per CDR3 protein. The profile covers about 360,000 distinct CDR3 sequences, with more than 20% appearing a single time and about 12% taken by the ten largest. Germline CDR1 and CDR2: SEHNR and FQNEAQ (reference sequence). CDR3 length: 13 residues. Trimming took off 1 base at V and 3 bases at J, with 7 bases between the two ends. Note on this clonotype: Antigen unknown. A much larger clone differs from this one at a single base, so this may be a read error.

This sequence joins TRBV7-9 and TRBJ2-7; D call uncertain. This sequence was found in a male donor with ankylosing spondylitis or in good health (not recorded which). The sample was blood, either unsorted or a sorted T cell fraction (not recorded which). The CDR3: CASSLVQHYEQYF. The CDR3 coding sequence is TGTGCCAGCAGCTTAGTACAGCACTACGAGCAGTACTTC.